This passage covers 27 T cell receptor beta chains from one sample sequenced in a study of blood T cell repertoires in COVID-19. Sequencing used immunoSEQ multiplex PCR; TCRdb keeps in-frame clones, though not all of them. The sample carries around 260,000 clones, approximately 91% recorded once. Sequencing was done on a sample of peripheral blood. The receptors originated from a human donor in a cohort sampled during active COVID-19.

This chain connects TRBV7-6 to TRBJ1-4, with D unresolved. Trimming stripped 0 bases from V and 1 base from J, with 12 bases between. CDR1 is SGHVS and CDR2 is FNYEAQ in the germline V gene. This CDR3 is built from 17 residues. The CDR3 region is CASSLALIRGTNEKLFF. CDR3 sequence (DNA): TGTGCCAGCAGCTTAGCGCTAATCCGGGGAACTAATGAAAAACTGTTTTTT. The full variable domain, completed using reference TRBV7-6 and TRBJ1-4, is GAGVSQSPRYKVTKRGQDVALRCDPISGHVSLYWYRQALGQGPEFLTYFNYEAQQDKSGLPNDRFSAERPEGSISTLTIQRTEQRDSAMYRCASSLALIRGTNEKLFFGSGTQLSVL.

The rearrangement links TRBV5-1 to TRBJ1-1; 9 bases line up with TRBD1. The ends lost 4 bases at V and 4 bases at J; junction bases unmatched: 8. This CDR3 has 15 residues. The germline V gene encodes CDR1 SGHRS and CDR2 YFSETQ. Written as DNA, the CDR3 is TGCGCCAGCAGCAAGCGGACAGGGGAGGGCACTGAAGCTTTCTTT. Its protein product is CASSKRTGEGTEAFF. Combining the CDR3 with reference TRBV5-1 and TRBJ1-1 gives the whole variable domain KAGVTQTPRYLIKTRGQQVTLSCSPISGHRSVSWYQQTPGQGLQFLFEYFSETQRNKGNFPGRFSGRQFSNSRSEMNVSTLELGDSALYLCASSKRTGEGTEAFFGQGTRLTVV.

The chain joins TRBV6-2 or TRBV6-3 to TRBJ2-7; D is possibly TRBD1 (6 bases). Trimming shortened V by 6 bases and J by 2 bases, and 17 bases separated the two germline ends. The CDR3 is 15 amino acids. Germline CDR1 and CDR2: MNHEY and SVGEGT. The CDR3 region is CASSQRTQGPYEQYF. The CDR3 coding sequence is TGTGCCAGCAGCCAAAGGACCCAGGGGCCCTACGAGCAGTACTTC.

V is TRBV5-1 and J is TRBJ2-1, with TRBD2 matching 10 bases. CDR3 length: 14 residues. In germline, CDR1 is SGHRS, CDR2 YFSETQ. The V segment lost 4 bases and the J segment 2 bases; nucleotides outside the gene matches: 0. Here the CDR3 reads CASSSGGAYNEQFF. The CDR3 DNA reads as TGCGCCAGCAGCAGCGGGGGGGCCTACAATGAGCAGTTCTTC.

V gene TRBV7-9 combines with J gene TRBJ2-4, with 14 bases identical to TRBD2. The CDR3 spans 15 residues. Germline loops: CDR1 SEHNR, CDR2 FQNEAQ (reference sequence). V shed 7 bases, J shed 6 bases, and the junction held 5 bases outside the gene matches. CDR3 nucleotide sequence: TGTGCCAGCAAGGATGGGACTAGCGGGAGAAACATTCAGTACTTC. This gives the protein CASKDGTSGRNIQYF.

In its sample, this clone was seen once. The gene calls are TRBV7-2 and TRBJ2-7; maybe TRBD1 (5 bases). Germline values: CDR1 SGHTA, CDR2 FQGNSA. The CDR3 has 16 residues. V lost 1 base, J lost 0 bases, and 13 bases lay in between. DNA for the CDR3: TGTGCCAGCAGCTTAGAGGTAACACAGGCCTCCTACGAGCAGTACTTC. Protein: CASSLEVTQASYEQYF.

The chain carries TRBV6-2 or TRBV6-3 and TRBJ2-5; D gene unclear. The CDR3 is 13 amino acids. CDR1 and CDR2 from the germline V gene are MNHEY and SVGEGT. V dropped 2 bases and J dropped 1 base, with 5 bases sitting between them. The CDR3 here is CASSYLLQETQYF. The CDR3 DNA follows: TGTGCCAGCAGTTACCTCCTCCAAGAGACCCAGTACTTC.

The chain carries TRBV19 and TRBJ1-5, with TRBD1 as a possible D gene (6 bases). The CDR3 sequence is 16 residues long. Trimming left V 3 bases short and J 3 bases short, with 15 bases between. Germline V gene lookup returns CDR1 LNHDA and CDR2 SQIVND (reference sequence). The CDR3, as DNA: TGTGCCAGTAGTATGAGAAGGGGGGGAATCAATCAGCCCCAGCATTTT. Translated, it gives CASSMRRGGINQPQHF.

About this clone itself: Distinct nucleotide sequences in the sample also encode this CDR3. The genes are TRBV12-3 or TRBV12-4 and TRBJ2-1; 7 bases fit TRBD2. The length of the CDR3 is 13 residues. Trimming at V came to 4 bases and at J to 10 bases, leaving 7 bases not matched to a gene. The CDR3 coding sequence is TGTGCCAGCAGTTCGGATTGGGGACTAGAGCAGTTCTTC. This translates into CASSSDWGLEQFF.

The chain employs TRBV29-1 and TRBJ2-7, with TRBD2 as a possible D gene (5 bases). This CDR3 region has 13 residues. Germline V gene sequence: CDR1 SQVTM, CDR2 ANQGSEA. V lost 6 bases, J lost 3 bases, and 15 bases lay in between. The CDR3 DNA is TGCAGCGTATCTTCCGGGATCCACTACGAGCAGTACTTC. As protein: CSVSSGIHYEQYF.

The chain recombines TRBV7-9 with TRBJ1-1; no clear D gene. This CDR3 has 11 residues. In germline, CDR1 is SEHNR, CDR2 FQNEAQ (reference sequence). Trimming took 4 bases from V and 5 from J, leaving 5 bases between them. The CDR3 DNA is TGTGCCAGCAGCTCGGAGACTGAAGCTTTCTTT. Translating it yields CASSSETEAFF.

J is TRBJ2-7 and V is TRBV6-6; 7 bases line up with TRBD1. This CDR3 comprises 15 residues. With 6 bases clipped from V and 3 bases from J, the junction kept 11 bases outside the gene matches. The germline gives CDR1 MNHNY, CDR2 SVGAGI (reference sequence). The CDR3 region is CASSSTGYDLYEQYF. Written as DNA, the CDR3 is TGTGCCAGCAGCTCGACAGGGTACGACCTCTACGAGCAGTACTTC.

Written as DNA, the CDR3 is TGTGCCAGTGTACAGGGGGCTCCCTATAATTCACCCCTCCACTTT. Amino acids: CASVQGAPYNSPLHF. The V gene is TRBV6-5, the J gene TRBJ1-6, with 9 bases fitting TRBD1. The CDR3 extends over 15 amino acids. CDR1 is MNHEY and CDR2 is SVGAGI in the germline V gene. V was pared by 9 bases and J by 2 bases, with 5 bases of the junction left unmatched.

A few counts support this clone. The chain employs TRBV3-1 (or the pseudogene TRBV3-2) and TRBJ2-1; a possible D gene is TRBD2 (6 bases). CDR3 length: 18 amino acids. The germline gives CDR1 LGHDT, CDR2 YNNKEL (reference sequence). Trimming left V 0 bases short and J 6 bases short, with 21 bases between. Here the CDR3 DNA reads TGTGCCAGCAGCCAAGAATCGGGGGAAGCTAGTTGGGGCAATGAGCAGTTCTTC. Amino acid sequence: CASSQESGEASWGNEQFF.

In DNA form, the CDR3 reads TGTGCCAGCAGAAAGACGGGGAAAAATGAAAAACTGTTTTTT. It yields the protein CASRKTGKNEKLFF. The rearrangement uses TRBV6-5 and TRBJ1-4; no clear D gene. Deletions cut 6 bases from V and 5 bases from J, with 13 bases between. Germline CDR1 is MNHEY and CDR2 is SVGAGI. The CDR3 runs to 14 residues.

In nucleotides, the CDR3 is TGTGCCAGCAGACCGTACAGGGGGCCCTACGAGCAGTACTTC. Its protein is CASRPYRGPYEQYF. The chain uses TRBV28 and TRBJ2-7; TRBD1 agrees at 9 bases. V shed 6 bases and J 2 bases; nucleotides not matched to a gene: 5. Per the germline V gene, CDR1 is MDHEN and CDR2 is SYDVKM. CDR3 length: 14 amino acids.

The chain carries TRBV4-3 and TRBJ1-1, with a weak D call TRBD1 (6 bases). Germline CDR1 is LGHNA and CDR2 is YSLEER. The V gene lost 3 bases and the J gene lost 6 bases, with 14 bases spanning the gap. This CDR3 contains 14 residues. The CDR3, as DNA: TGCGCCAGCAGCCAGATCAGGGGCGAAGCTGAAGCTTTCTTT. The encoded protein is CASSQIRGEAEAFF.

The V and J genes are TRBV11-2 and TRBJ1-2, with D hard to call. CDR1 and CDR2 (germline): SGHAT, FQNNGV. The ends were cut back, 4 bases at V and 4 bases at J, with 13 bases in the middle. The CDR3 is made up of 14 amino acids. In DNA form, the CDR3 reads TGTGCCAGCAGCTCCGGGGTCCGTACCTATGGCTACACCTTC. This codes for CASSSGVRTYGYTF. Together with reference TRBV11-2 and TRBJ1-2, the CDR3 gives the full variable domain: EAGVAQSPRYKIIEKRQSVAFWCNPISGHATLYWYQQILGQGPKLLIQFQNNGVVDDSQLPKDRFSAERLKGVDSTLKIQPAKLEDSAVYLCASSSGVRTYGYTFGSGTRLTVV.

This chain connects TRBV18 to TRBJ1-2; weak D call: TRBD1 (5 bases). Germline V CDR1 and CDR2: KGHSH, LQKENI. V was clipped by 3 bases and J by 8 bases, with 22 bases between them. The CDR3 loop spans 16 amino acids. The CDR3 DNA follows: TGTGCCAGCTCACCTCGGGCTGGGCAGGGTATTAGGGGCTACACCTTC. Its protein is CASSPRAGQGIRGYTF.

This clone was counted only a few times. This sequence joins TRBV12-3 or TRBV12-4 and TRBJ2-3; D ambiguous. The CDR3 totals 11 residues. V lost 6 bases, J lost 6 bases, and 7 bases lay in between. The CDR3 loop reads CASSLRDTQYF. CDR3 nucleotides: TGTGCCAGCAGCCTCCGGGATACGCAGTATTTT.

The chain combines TRBV6-6 with TRBJ2-1; 10 bases are a match to TRBD1. The junction had 6 bases not matched to a gene; V was cut back by 5 bases and J by 2 bases. CDR1 is MNHNY, CDR2 SVGAGI, per germline (reference sequence). The CDR3 has 16 amino acids. The CDR3 DNA reads as TGTGCCAGCAGTAGCCCGGACAGGGGGGCCTACAATGAGCAGTTCTTC. Protein: CASSSPDRGAYNEQFF.

CDR3 DNA: TGTGCCAGCAGCTTATCTTCTCACAATGAGCAGTTCTTC. Protein product: CASSLSSHNEQFF. The genes are TRBV11-2 and TRBJ2-1; D is ambiguous. Per germline, CDR1 SGHAT and CDR2 FQNNGV. CDR3 length: 13 residues. Trimming removed 2 bases at V and 5 bases at J, with 7 bases between. The full variable domain, with the rest looked up from reference TRBV11-2 and TRBJ2-1, is EAGVAQSPRYKIIEKRQSVAFWCNPISGHATLYWYQQILGQGPKLLIQFQNNGVVDDSQLPKDRFSAERLKGVDSTLKIQPAKLEDSAVYLCASSLSSHNEQFFGPGTRLTVL.

The CDR3 region has the DNA TGTGCCAGCAGCTCCCGACGGGACAGCTACAATCAGCCCCAGCATTTT. As protein: CASSSRRDSYNQPQHF. J is TRBJ1-5 and V is TRBV7-8, with 7 bases matching TRBD1. The germline gives CDR1 SGHVS, CDR2 FQNEAQ. After removal of 4 bases from V and 3 bases from J, the junction contained 9 bases not matched to a gene. The CDR3 contains 16 residues.

The chain has TRBV6-2 or TRBV6-3 and TRBJ2-7; no definite D call. V gave up 0 bases and J gave up 7 bases, with 7 bases separating them. The CDR3 is 12 residues long. In germline, CDR1 is MNHEY, CDR2 SVGEGT. The CDR3 reads CASSYSRREQYF. The CDR3 bases are TGTGCCAGCAGTTACTCGAGGCGAGAGCAGTACTTC.

The chain joins TRBV7-2 to TRBJ1-5; the D is unclear. Germline V gene sequence: CDR1 SGHTA, CDR2 FQGNSA. V was trimmed by 1 base and J by 9 bases, leaving 7 bases between them. The CDR3 runs 12 residues. CDR3 sequence: CASSLGEPPQHF. The CDR3 nucleotides read TGTGCCAGCAGCTTAGGAGAACCGCCCCAGCATTTT.

The chain combines TRBV12-3 or TRBV12-4 with TRBJ2-3; D gene unclear. V lost 3 bases and J 4 bases, leaving 8 bases between the germline ends. The CDR3 runs to 13 residues. CDR3 in amino acids: CASSFNPADTQYF. The CDR3 bases are TGTGCCAGCAGTTTTAACCCGGCAGATACGCAGTATTTT.

The rearrangement links TRBV11-2 to TRBJ2-7; D might be TRBD1 (6 bases). V lost 1 base, J lost 3 bases, and 10 bases lay in between. This CDR3 comprises 14 residues. Germline V gene sequence: CDR1 SGHAT, CDR2 FQNNGV. The CDR3 DNA follows: TGTGCCAGCAGCTTAGTTCCGGACAGCTACGAGCAGTACTTC. Encoded protein: CASSLVPDSYEQYF.